This T cell receptor beta chain came from a study of blood T cells in healthy people across ages. Total RNA was extracted at no less than 6 micrograms per sample. The use of a sample-barcoded 5' primer and a J-beta primer mix characterized a second PCR of about 6 to 12 cycles. TCRdb fed the 5' RACE reads into MiXCR, producing one record per CDR3 protein. The table shows 650,000 or so distinct CDR3 sequences, with around 52% occurring only once. V was pared by 3 bases and J by 1 base, with 15 bases between. There are 16 residues in the CDR3. This clonotype was recorded a few times. The sequence was collected from a woman older than 75 in good health. This sequence joins TRBV12-3 or TRBV12-4 and TRBJ1-1; D perhaps matches TRBD1 (6 bases). What was sequenced was blood. CDR3 loop: CASSFLRGARNTEAFF. CDR3 DNA sequence: TGTGCCAGCAGTTTCTTACGGGGGGCGCGGAACACTGAAGCTTTCTTT.